The clone carrying this T cell receptor beta chain was detected once. Its target is unknown. The sample belongs to a study of cytomegalovirus exposure and HLA in healthy donors. Study outcomes and limitations: Links to common viral pathogens appeared, in a later analysis, for several of the most significant clusters.

Deletions cut 5 bases from V and 14 bases from J, with 18 bases between. The germline V gene encodes CDR1 SEHNR and CDR2 FQNEAQ (reference sequence). CDR3 length: 12 amino acids. The PCR had 60 Vbeta and 13 Jbeta primers. Sequenced by immunoSEQ multiplex PCR; TCRdb stores in-frame clones only, minus some. This table holds around 150,000 clones, approximately 81% found once. Every donor was a healthy person donating bone marrow. J is TRBJ1-2 and V is TRBV7-9, with TRBD1 as a possible D gene (6 bases). Sample: PBMCs. The clonotype was recovered from a boy aged 2-9 years in good health and CMV-seronegative. The CDR3 bases are TGTGCCAGCAGCCCAGGACAGCGTGTCTTAACCTTC. Protein product: CASSPGQRVLTF.